The 25 T cell receptor beta chains presented below share a single source sample, sequenced in a study of blood T cell repertoires in COVID-19. Profiled with immunoSEQ multiplex PCR; TCRdb holds only in-frame clones, not every one. The sample consists of fewer than 250,000 clones, about four fifths of them appearing once. Sequenced input: PBMCs or T cells enriched from blood (not recorded which). The receptors shown here come from a woman in her 40s who had been exposed to COVID-19.

The rearrangement links TRBV19 to TRBJ2-7; D is possibly TRBD1 (5 bases). Germline values: CDR1 LNHDA, CDR2 SQIVND (reference sequence). The CDR3 loop spans 15 amino acids. Trimming took off 6 bases at V and 2 bases at J, with 17 bases between the two ends. For the CDR3, the DNA is TGTGCCAGTAGCTCAACAGGTGGTTATACCTACGAGCAGTACTTC. Translated, it gives CASSSTGGYTYEQYF.

The chain couples TRBV5-1 to TRBJ1-2; D perhaps matches TRBD1 (5 bases). Germline-derived CDR1 and CDR2 are SGHRS and YFSETQ. The CDR3 runs 18 residues. V lost 0 bases, J lost 3 bases, and 21 bases lay in between. The CDR3 reads CASSLGSEESRQHYGYTF. The CDR3 bases are TGCGCCAGCAGCTTGGGGTCAGAAGAGAGTCGACAGCACTATGGCTACACCTTC.

This chain uses TRBV7-2 with TRBJ2-5; 8 nucleotides align to TRBD2. V lost 1 base and J lost 2; bases outside the gene matches: 12. The CDR3 sequence is 18 residues long. Germline CDR1 SGHTA, CDR2 FQGNSA. The CDR3, as DNA: TGTGCCAGCAGCTTAGGCGGTTCCGGACTAGCTAGACAAGAGACCCAGTACTTC. This gives the protein CASSLGGSGLARQETQYF.

The rearrangement joins TRBV3-1 (or the pseudogene TRBV3-2) to TRBJ2-7, with TRBD1 identical over 7 bases. The CDR3 length is 15 residues. CDR1 and CDR2 (germline): LGHDT, YNNKEL (reference sequence). Trimming removed 0 bases from V and 0 bases from J; junction bases left unmatched: 2. This chain's CDR3 is CASSQEGTVSYEQYF. The CDR3 nucleotides read TGTGCCAGCAGCCAAGAGGGGACAGTCTCCTACGAGCAGTACTTC.

This sequence joins TRBV9 and TRBJ2-3, with D uncertain. The V gene lost 4 bases and the J gene lost 3 bases, with 15 bases spanning the gap. The CDR3 is 15 amino acids. CDR1 SGDLS and CDR2 YYNGEE come from the germline V gene. This CDR3 reads CASSFSRLGTDTQYF. As DNA, the CDR3 is TGTGCCAGCAGCTTTAGTCGCCTAGGTACAGATACGCAGTATTTT.

V gene TRBV2 combines with J gene TRBJ1-5, with D possibly matching TRBD1 (6 bases). Trimming left V 6 bases short and J 0 bases short, with 12 bases between. The CDR3 runs 15 residues. Germline assignment: CDR1 SNHLY and CDR2 FYNNEI. CDR3 residues: CASRSRDTSNQPQHF. The DNA of the CDR3 is TGTGCCAGCAGGTCACGGGACACTAGCAATCAGCCCCAGCATTTT.

The V call is TRBV9, the J call TRBJ1-2, with 9 bases aligning to TRBD1. CDR1 is SGDLS, CDR2 YYNGEE, per germline. The CDR3 totals 14 residues. V was pared by 5 bases and J by 8 bases, with 10 bases of the junction left unmatched. This CDR3 reads CASSSQGALKGYTF. The CDR3 DNA is TGTGCCAGCAGTTCACAGGGGGCGCTGAAAGGCTACACCTTC.

The CDR3 DNA sequence: TGTGCCAGCAGCTTAGATCCGCTATCTCCGGGACAGGGTCTGAACACTGAAGCTTTCTTT. Protein sequence: CASSLDPLSPGQGLNTEAFF. The V gene is TRBV11-3, the J gene TRBJ1-1; 9 bases fit TRBD1. This CDR3 spans 20 amino acids. The trim removed 0 bases at V and 0 bases at J, leaving 14 bases unmatched. CDR1 SGHNT and CDR2 YENEEA come from the germline V gene.

The chain uses TRBV1 and TRBJ1-5; no check of the table's D call, TRBD1, against the DNA was made. TRBV1 is marked as a pseudogene. This CDR3 region has 20 residues. The CDR3 DNA follows: TGCACCAGCAGCCAAGGCAGACTTTTCAACCGGGACAGGGGGCATCAGCCCCAGCATTTT. Translating it yields CTSSQGRLFNRDRGHQPQHF.

In its sample, this clone is medium-sized. The genes are TRBV9 and TRBJ2-1; a possible D gene is TRBD2 (5 bases). The CDR3 sequence is 15 residues long. CDR1 and CDR2 from the germline V gene are SGDLS and YYNGEE. Trimming shortened V by 4 bases and J by 1 base, and 12 bases separated the two germline ends. CDR3 protein: CASSPLGNSYNEQFF. The CDR3 bases are TGTGCCAGCAGCCCTCTCGGGAATTCCTACAATGAGCAGTTCTTC.

This chain joins TRBV9 and TRBJ1-3, with a weak D call TRBD1 (5 bases). Trimming took 0 bases from V and 0 from J, leaving 7 bases between them. The germline CDR1 and CDR2 sequences are SGDLS and YYNGEE. The CDR3 covers 15 residues. For the CDR3, the DNA is TGTGCCAGCAGCGTAGGACAGAGCTCTGGAAACACCATATATTTT. Amino acid sequence: CASSVGQSSGNTIYF.

V is TRBV18 and J is TRBJ1-2; 7 positions agree with TRBD1. The germline V gene encodes CDR1 KGHSH and CDR2 LQKENI. This CDR3 contains 16 residues. V gave up 4 bases and J gave up 3 bases; unmatched junction bases: 11. CDR3 sequence (DNA): TGTGCCAGCTCACTTGTACAGGGGCCGGTAGACTATGGCTACACCTTC. Protein product: CASSLVQGPVDYGYTF.

This clone was picked up a small number of times. The genes are TRBV10-3 and TRBJ1-2; TRBD1 aligns across 7 bases. The CDR3 sequence is 12 residues long. Looked up from germline, CDR1 is ENHRY and CDR2 is SYGVKD. The V and J ends lost 3 bases and 6 bases, in that order; junction bases with no gene match: 1. The CDR3: CAISETGDGYTF. DNA of the CDR3: TGTGCCATCAGTGAAACAGGGGATGGCTACACCTTC.

The rearrangement joins TRBV7-9 to TRBJ2-1; 12 nucleotides match TRBD2. The CDR3 contains 17 residues. Trimming removed 5 bases from V and 4 bases from J; junction bases left unmatched: 9. The V gene's germline CDR1 is SEHNR and CDR2 FQNEAQ (reference sequence). CDR3 amino acids: CASSRPLAGGLYNEQFF. The DNA of the CDR3 is TGTGCCAGCAGCCGGCCACTAGCGGGGGGTCTATACAATGAGCAGTTCTTC.

The chain has TRBV5-4 and TRBJ2-5; 15 bases fit TRBD2. The CDR3 covers 15 residues. Germline V gene data show CDR1 as SGHNT and CDR2 as YYREEE (reference sequence). The J segment lost 4 bases and the V segment lost 4 bases, leaving 2 bases of the junction unmatched. DNA of the CDR3: TGTGCCAGCAGCCAGGGACTAGCGGGGGGAGAGACCCAGTACTTC. Protein: CASSQGLAGGETQYF.

The chain combines TRBV4-2 with TRBJ1-3; perhaps TRBD1 as D (6 bases). Germline V gene sequence: CDR1 LGHNA, CDR2 YNFKEQ. The CDR3 is made up of 17 amino acids. The V end lost 0 bases, the J end lost 0 bases, and 12 bases lay between the germline ends. CDR3 loop: CASSQDLLDSSGNTIYF. DNA of the CDR3: TGTGCCAGCAGCCAAGATCTCTTGGACAGCTCTGGAAACACCATATATTTT.

V usage is TRBV3-1 (or the pseudogene TRBV3-2) and J usage is TRBJ1-3; D is perhaps TRBD1 (6 bases). V was trimmed by 4 bases and J by 0 bases, leaving 16 bases between them. Germline V CDR1 and CDR2: LGHDT, YNNKEL (reference sequence). The CDR3 consists of 17 residues. CDR3 amino acids: CASSRMGASYSGNTIYF. The DNA for the CDR3 is TGTGCCAGCAGCCGTATGGGGGCCTCCTACTCTGGAAACACCATATATTTT.

This clone was recorded once. The chain employs TRBV28 and TRBJ1-6; 9 bases map to TRBD1. Germline loops: CDR1 MDHEN, CDR2 SYDVKM. V gave up 6 bases and J gave up 6 bases; unmatched junction bases: 6. CDR3 length equals 15 residues. CDR3 protein: CASRSPGQGNSPLHF. DNA for the CDR3: TGTGCCAGCAGATCCCCGGGACAGGGTAATTCACCCCTCCACTTT.

This clone was seen at least ten times. This chain connects TRBV5-1 to TRBJ2-7; the match to TRBD1 covers 9 bases. The CDR3 is made up of 15 amino acids. V was clipped by 4 bases and J by 1 base; unmatched bases: 6. From germline, CDR1 is SGHRS and CDR2 YFSETQ. The CDR3 region is CASSLSGTGSYEQYF. The CDR3 nucleotides read TGCGCCAGCAGCCTGAGCGGGACAGGGTCCTACGAGCAGTACTTC.

This chain connects TRBV7-3 to TRBJ2-1, with TRBD1 matching over 12 bases. The CDR3 spans 14 residues. Per the germline V gene, CDR1 is SGHTA and CDR2 is FQGTGA. The V segment lost 6 bases and the J segment 13 bases; nucleotides outside the gene matches: 10. The CDR3 DNA reads TGTGCCAGCAGACGGGACAGGGGGCCGGAACCCCAGTTCTTC. This codes for CASRRDRGPEPQFF.

The rearrangement links TRBV11-2 to TRBJ2-3; tentatively, D is TRBD2 (6 bases). V lost 2 bases and J lost 5, with 14 bases in between. CDR1 and CDR2 from the germline V gene are SGHAT and FQNNGV. The CDR3 consists of 15 residues. This CDR3 is CASSLIGGKGDTQYF. The CDR3 coding sequence is TGTGCCAGCAGCTTAATCGGGGGAAAGGGAGATACGCAGTATTTT.

This chain connects TRBV5-1 to TRBJ1-5; D is possibly TRBD1 (5 bases). The CDR3 length is 14 residues. V was shortened by 4 bases and J by 4 bases, with 12 bases between the two germline ends. Germline lookup yields CDR1 SGHRS and CDR2 YFSETQ. The CDR3 reads CASSRDSSNQPQHF. The CDR3 DNA reads as TGCGCCAGCAGCAGAGACAGTTCTAATCAGCCCCAGCATTTT.

The rearrangement uses TRBV19 and TRBJ1-6; D remains unclear. Per the germline V gene, CDR1 is LNHDA and CDR2 is SQIVND (reference sequence). The CDR3 has 17 amino acids. Trimming removed 5 bases from V and 7 bases from J, with 21 bases in between. The CDR3 DNA reads TGTGCCAGTAGTCCGATCGGGTTCCCCGTCCAGAATTCACCCCTCCACTTT. Protein product: CASSPIGFPVQNSPLHF. The entire variable domain, with the rest obtained from reference TRBV19 and TRBJ1-6, is as follows: DGGITQSPKYLFRKEGQNVTLSCEQNLNHDAMYWYRQDPGQGLRLIYYSQIVNDFQKGDIAEGYSVSREKKESFPLTVTSAQKNPTAFYLCASSPIGFPVQNSPLHFGNGTRLTVT.

This sequence joins TRBV7-2 and TRBJ2-1; 8 bases match TRBD1. V lost 4 bases, J lost 2 bases, and 4 bases stayed unmatched. CDR3 length: 15 amino acids. From germline, CDR1 is SGHTA and CDR2 FQGNSA. The CDR3 DNA is TGTGCCAGCAGCTCTGGACAGGGTCCCTACAATGAGCAGTTCTTC. Its translation is CASSSGQGPYNEQFF.

This clone was detected only once. This chain links TRBV5-6 with TRBJ2-7; D perhaps matches TRBD1 (5 bases). The CDR3 covers 15 residues. Germline CDR1 is SGHDT and CDR2 is YYEEEE. Deletions cut 3 bases from V and 0 bases from J, with 13 bases between. The CDR3: CASSSQTVFSYEQYF. The DNA of the CDR3 is TGTGCCAGCAGCTCCCAGACAGTTTTCTCCTACGAGCAGTACTTC.